Given below is one T cell receptor (beta chain) in context. The data were taken from a study of blood T cells in healthy people across ages. Trimming removed 5 bases from V and 2 bases from J, with 6 bases in between. Per the germline V gene, CDR1 is DFQATT and CDR2 is SNEGSKA (reference sequence). The CDR3 covers 11 residues. The authors ran a second PCR of roughly 7 to 11 cycles using a sample-barcoded 5' primer and a J-beta primer mix. TCRdb ran MiXCR on the 5' RACE reads and lists one entry per CDR3 protein. The sample lists over 700,000 distinct CDR3 sequences, 25% occurring once. Every donor provided roughly 10 milliliters of peripheral blood. These same records also appear under a second study, on T cells of mothers and their children.

Sequenced: blood. The TCR sequence derives from a boy between 5 and 17 years old in good health. The chain uses TRBV20-1 and TRBJ1-2; D is ambiguous. The CDR3 bases are TGCAGTGCTTGGAGGAACTATGGCTACACCTTC. This codes for CSAWRNYGYTF.